These T cell receptor beta chains were read from a single sample in a study of neurological immune-mediated disorders. From the 5' RACE reads, TCRdb called clonotypes with MiXCR, one entry per CDR3 protein. Of more than 30,000 distinct CDR3 sequences detected, 7% to 8.5% appear once; the ten largest clones hold roughly 5.6%. Sequences were obtained from CD4+ T cells from blood. The receptors were sampled from a man in his fifties in good health. The CDR3 runs from the conserved cysteine through the conserved F or W. Fields, in order: V gene, CDR3 length, D gene, clone size, J gene, CDR3 protein, CDR3 DNA. A D gene is named only where the DNA matches it firmly. Some rows have no size entry. The others give once, few or many, or a class for an expanded clone.

TRBV28,14,TRBD1,NA,TRBJ1-1,CASSLTGGNTEAFF,TGTGCCAGCAGTTTGACAGGGGGGAACACTGAAGCTTTCTTT
TRBV5-1,14,NA,many,TRBJ2-7,CASSVGTNSYEQYF,TGCGCCAGCAGCGTCGGGACAAACTCCTACGAGCAGTACTTC
TRBV7-2,15,NA,many,TRBJ2-3,CASSLAGVITDTQYF,TGTGCCAGCAGCTTAGCGGGAGTGATCACAGATACGCAGTATTTT
TRBV5-1,15,NA,many,TRBJ2-2,CASSLGGTNTGELFF,TGCGCCAGCAGCTTGGGCGGGACGAACACCGGGGAGCTGTTTTTT
TRBV20-1,15,TRBD2,many,TRBJ2-3,CSAGGLAGLTDTQYF,TGCAGTGCTGGCGGACTAGCGGGACTCACAGATACGCAGTATTTT
TRBV5-5,12,TRBD2,many,TRBJ2-7,CASTTWGGEQYF,TGTGCCAGCACCACCTGGGGGGGCGAGCAGTACTTC
TRBV29-1,13,NA,many,TRBJ1-1,CSVEARLGGEAFF,TGCAGCGTTGAAGCGCGTCTAGGTGGTGAAGCTTTCTTT
TRBV19,15,TRBD2,many,TRBJ2-1,CASSPGLTIYNEQFF,TGTGCCAGTTCTCCGGGACTAACAATCTACAATGAGCAGTTCTTC
TRBV7-2,16,TRBD1,many,TRBJ1-1,CASSLVAGGTNTEAFF,TGTGCCAGCAGCTTAGTAGCAGGGGGCACGAACACTGAAGCTTTCTTT
TRBV20-1,18,TRBD2,many,TRBJ2-7,CSARGVHGGAGILYEQYF,TGCAGTGCTAGAGGGGTTCATGGCGGAGCGGGAATTCTATACGAGCAGTACTTC
TRBV5-4,17,TRBD2,many,TRBJ2-1,CASSPGTSGLPYNEQFF,TGTGCCAGCAGCCCGGGGACTAGCGGGCTACCCTACAATGAGCAGTTCTTC
TRBV5-5,12,NA,many,TRBJ2-7,CASSLGLGEQYF,TGTGCCAGCAGCTTGGGGCTGGGCGAGCAGTACTTC
TRBV20-1,16,TRBD1,many,TRBJ2-7,CSAQGQGGFRSYEQYF,TGCAGTGCACAGGGACAGGGGGGTTTCCGCTCCTACGAGCAGTACTTC
TRBV28,14,NA,many,TRBJ2-1,CASTLGALSPEQFF,TGTGCCAGCACCCTCGGAGCCCTCTCCCCTGAGCAGTTCTTC
TRBV6-5,14,NA,few,TRBJ2-3,CTSKRGVGKDTQYF,TGTACCAGCAAGAGAGGGGTCGGCAAAGATACGCAGTATTTT
TRBV18,13,NA,many,TRBJ2-6,CASSPGGANVLTF,TGTGCCAGCAGCCCAGGTGGGGCCAACGTCCTGACTTTC
TRBV7-9,14,NA,many,TRBJ2-5,CASSSPLLQETQYF,TGTGCCAGCAGCTCCCCGTTACTCCAAGAGACCCAGTACTTC
TRBV28,15,TRBD1,many,TRBJ2-7,CASSSRDRGLYEQYF,TGTGCCAGCAGTTCACGGGACAGGGGGCTCTACGAGCAGTACTTC
TRBV14,12,NA,many,TRBJ2-7,CASSQDIREQYF,TGTGCCAGCAGCCAAGATATCAGAGAGCAGTACTTC
TRBV6-5,17,TRBD2,many,TRBJ2-2,CASTSLRTSGNTGELFF,TGTGCCAGCACCTCCCTCCGGACTAGCGGGAACACCGGGGAGCTGTTTTTT
TRBV5-1,13,NA,many,TRBJ2-1,CASSSREKNEQFF,TGCGCCAGCAGTTCGAGGGAGAAAAATGAGCAGTTCTTC
TRBV4-1,13,NA,many,TRBJ2-7,CASSQELVHEQYF,TGCGCCAGCAGCCAAGAACTTGTCCACGAGCAGTACTTC
TRBV6-2/TRBV6-3,15,NA,many,TRBJ1-5,CASSQRAQGNQPQHF,TGTGCCAGCAGTCAACGGGCGCAGGGGAATCAGCCCCAGCATTTT
TRBV7-8,17,NA,NA,TRBJ1-6,CASSLGREWTLNSPLHF,TGTGCCAGCAGCTTAGGGAGGGAATGGACCTTAAATTCACCCCTCCACTTT
TRBV20-1,17,TRBD2,few,TRBJ2-1,CSAATGLAGESYNEQFF,TGCAGTGCTGCCACGGGACTAGCGGGAGAGTCCTACAATGAGCAGTTCTTC
TRBV3-1,12,NA,many,TRBJ1-2,CASSQRSYGYTF,TGTGCCAGCAGCCAGCGTTCCTATGGCTACACCTTC
TRBV12-3/TRBV12-4,14,TRBD2,once,TRBJ2-3,CASTVAGGGDTQYF,TGTGCCAGCACCGTAGCGGGAGGGGGAGATACGCAGTATTTT
TRBV4-1,17,NA,few,TRBJ1-6,CASSQDRRGAYNSPLHF,TGCGCCAGCAGCCAAGATCGGAGGGGGGCCTATAATTCACCCCTCCACTTT
TRBV5-6,16,TRBD1,few,TRBJ2-7,CASSLVSGQGTYEQYF,TGTGCCAGCAGCCTGGTCTCGGGACAGGGGACCTACGAGCAGTACTTC
TRBV6-1,13,TRBD1,many,TRBJ2-7,CASSGQGVNEQYF,TGTGCCAGCAGCGGCCAGGGGGTAAACGAGCAGTACTTC
TRBV7-3,13,TRBD1,NA,TRBJ1-2,CASSFGTGTGYTF,TGTGCCAGCAGCTTCGGGACAGGGACCGGCTACACCTTC